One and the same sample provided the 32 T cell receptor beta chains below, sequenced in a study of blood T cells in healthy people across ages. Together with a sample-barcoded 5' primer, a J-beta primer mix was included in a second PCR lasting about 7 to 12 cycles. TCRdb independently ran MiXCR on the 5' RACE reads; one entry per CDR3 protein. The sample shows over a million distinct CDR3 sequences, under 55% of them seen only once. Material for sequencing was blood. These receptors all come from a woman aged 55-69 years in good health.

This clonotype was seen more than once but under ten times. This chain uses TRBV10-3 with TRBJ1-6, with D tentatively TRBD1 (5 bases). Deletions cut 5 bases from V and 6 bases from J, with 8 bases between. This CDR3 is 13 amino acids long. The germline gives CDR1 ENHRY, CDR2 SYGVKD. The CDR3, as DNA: TGTGCCATCAGTCGGGACGGTAATTCACCCCTCCACTTT. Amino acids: CAISRDGNSPLHF.

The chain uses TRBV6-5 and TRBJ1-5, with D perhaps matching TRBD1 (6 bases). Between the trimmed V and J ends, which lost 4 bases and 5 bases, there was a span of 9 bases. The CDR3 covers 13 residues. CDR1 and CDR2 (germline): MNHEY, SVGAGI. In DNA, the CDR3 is TGTGCCAGCAGTTGGAACAGGGATCAGCCCCAGCATTTT. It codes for CASSWNRDQPQHF.

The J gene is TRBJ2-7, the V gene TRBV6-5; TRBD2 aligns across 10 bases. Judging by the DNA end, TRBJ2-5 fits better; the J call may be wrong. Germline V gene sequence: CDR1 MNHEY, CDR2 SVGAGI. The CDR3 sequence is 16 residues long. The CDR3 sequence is CASSSQIAGGRETQYF. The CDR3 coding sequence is TGTGCCAGCAGTTCCCAAATAGCGGGAGGCCGAGAGACCCAGTACTTC.

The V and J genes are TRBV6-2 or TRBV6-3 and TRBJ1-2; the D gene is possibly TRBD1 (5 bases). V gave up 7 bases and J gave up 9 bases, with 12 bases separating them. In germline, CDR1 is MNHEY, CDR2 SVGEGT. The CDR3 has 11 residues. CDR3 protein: CASNQGGSYTF. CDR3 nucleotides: TGTGCCAGCAATCAGGGAGGAAGCTACACCTTC.

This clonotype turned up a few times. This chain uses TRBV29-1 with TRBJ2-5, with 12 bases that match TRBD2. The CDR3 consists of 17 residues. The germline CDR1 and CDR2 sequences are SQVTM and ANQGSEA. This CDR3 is CSVLVASGRALQETQYF. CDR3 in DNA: TGCAGTGTGCTGGTGGCTAGCGGGAGGGCTTTGCAAGAGACCCAGTACTTC.

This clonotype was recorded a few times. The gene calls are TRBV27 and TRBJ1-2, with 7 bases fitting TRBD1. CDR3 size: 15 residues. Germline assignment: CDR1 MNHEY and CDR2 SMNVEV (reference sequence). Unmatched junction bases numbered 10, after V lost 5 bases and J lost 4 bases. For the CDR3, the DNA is TGTGCCAGCAGTGGAAACAGGGGCCCCTTCTATGGCTACACCTTC. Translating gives CASSGNRGPFYGYTF.

In nucleotides, the CDR3 is TGCAGTGCGTGGGGGGGCGAGCAGTACTTC. Residues: CSAWGGEQYF. V usage is TRBV20-1 and J usage is TRBJ2-5; 7 nucleotides match TRBD2. The end of the DNA fits TRBJ2-7 better, so the J call may be wrong. The CDR3 extends over 10 amino acids. The germline gives CDR1 DFQATT, CDR2 SNEGSKA (reference sequence).

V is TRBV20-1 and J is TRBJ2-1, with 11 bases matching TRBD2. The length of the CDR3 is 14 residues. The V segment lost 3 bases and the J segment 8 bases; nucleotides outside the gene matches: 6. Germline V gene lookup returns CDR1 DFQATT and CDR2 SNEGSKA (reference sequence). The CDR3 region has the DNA TGCAGTGCTAGTGGGACTAGCGGCCTCTATGAGCAGTTCTTC. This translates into CSASGTSGLYEQFF.

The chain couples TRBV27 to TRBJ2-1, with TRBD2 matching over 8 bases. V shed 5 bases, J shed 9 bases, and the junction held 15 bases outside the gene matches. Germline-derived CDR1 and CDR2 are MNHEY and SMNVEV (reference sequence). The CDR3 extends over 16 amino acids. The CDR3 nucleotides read TGTGCCAGCAGTCTCCCGGGCAGGACTAGCCACGGTGAGCAGTTCTTC. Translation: CASSLPGRTSHGEQFF.

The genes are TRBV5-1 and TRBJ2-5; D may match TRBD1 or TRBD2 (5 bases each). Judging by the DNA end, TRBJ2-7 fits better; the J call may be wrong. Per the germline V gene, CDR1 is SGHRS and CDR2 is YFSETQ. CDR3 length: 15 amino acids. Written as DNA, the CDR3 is TGCGCCAGCAGCTTTGGGAGTCCAGGGTGGAACGAGCAGTACTTC. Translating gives CASSFGSPGWNEQYF.

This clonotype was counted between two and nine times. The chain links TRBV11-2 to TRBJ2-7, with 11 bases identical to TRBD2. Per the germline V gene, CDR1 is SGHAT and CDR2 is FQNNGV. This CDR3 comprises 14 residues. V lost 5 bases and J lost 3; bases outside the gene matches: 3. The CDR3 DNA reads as TGTGCCAGCAGCAGAGGGACTAGCGGCTACGAGCAGTACTTC. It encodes CASSRGTSGYEQYF.

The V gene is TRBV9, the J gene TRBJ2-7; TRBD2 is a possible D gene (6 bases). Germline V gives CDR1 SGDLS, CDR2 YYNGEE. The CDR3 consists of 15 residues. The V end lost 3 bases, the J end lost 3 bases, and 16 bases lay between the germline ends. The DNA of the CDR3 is TGTGCCAGCAGCGCATCCGGGACTGCCTACTACGAGCAGTACTTC. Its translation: CASSASGTAYYEQYF.

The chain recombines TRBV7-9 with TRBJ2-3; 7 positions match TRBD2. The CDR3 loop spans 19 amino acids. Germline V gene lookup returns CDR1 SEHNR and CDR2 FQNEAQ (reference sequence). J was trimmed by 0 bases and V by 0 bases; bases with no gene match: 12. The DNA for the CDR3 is TGTGCCAGCAGCTTAGCGGTTCATGGCGGGGGTTCTAGCACAGATACGCAGTATTTT. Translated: CASSLAVHGGGSSTDTQYF.

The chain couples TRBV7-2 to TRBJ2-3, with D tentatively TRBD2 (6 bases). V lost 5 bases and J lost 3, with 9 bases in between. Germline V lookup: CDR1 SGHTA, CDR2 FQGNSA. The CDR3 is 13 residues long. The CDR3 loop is CASSRLETDTQYF. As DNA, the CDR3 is TGTGCCAGCAGCCGACTAGAGACAGATACGCAGTATTTT.

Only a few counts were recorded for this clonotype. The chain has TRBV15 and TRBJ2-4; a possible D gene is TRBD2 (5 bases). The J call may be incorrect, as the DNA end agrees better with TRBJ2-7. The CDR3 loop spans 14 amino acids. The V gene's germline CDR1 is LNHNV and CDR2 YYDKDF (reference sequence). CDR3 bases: TGTGCCACCAGCAGAGAAGTACTAGACTACGAGCAGTACTTC. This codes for CATSREVLDYEQYF.

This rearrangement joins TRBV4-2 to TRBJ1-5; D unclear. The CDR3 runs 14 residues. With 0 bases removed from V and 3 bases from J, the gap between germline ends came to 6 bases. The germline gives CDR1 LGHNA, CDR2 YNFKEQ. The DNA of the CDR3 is TGTGCCAGCAGCCAAGAAGGCATCAATCAGCCCCAGCATTTT. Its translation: CASSQEGINQPQHF.

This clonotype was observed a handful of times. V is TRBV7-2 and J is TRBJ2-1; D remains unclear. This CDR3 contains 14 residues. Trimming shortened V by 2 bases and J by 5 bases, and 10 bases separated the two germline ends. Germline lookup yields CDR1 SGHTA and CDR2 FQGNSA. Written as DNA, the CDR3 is TGTGCCAGCAGCTTAAGTATCAACGACAATGAGCAGTTCTTC. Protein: CASSLSINDNEQFF.

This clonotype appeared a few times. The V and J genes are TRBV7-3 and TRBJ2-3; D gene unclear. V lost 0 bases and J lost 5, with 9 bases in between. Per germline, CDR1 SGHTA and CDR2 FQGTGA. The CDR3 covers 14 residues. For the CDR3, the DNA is TGTGCCAGCAGCTTAACGAGGAGCCTAGATACGCAGTATTTT. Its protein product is CASSLTRSLDTQYF.

The CDR3 sequence: CASSETSGRAGEQFF. CDR3 DNA: TGTGCCAGCAGTGAGACTAGCGGGAGGGCCGGTGAGCAGTTCTTC. This chain links TRBV28 with TRBJ2-1; 14 bases align to TRBD2. The trim removed 5 bases at V and 9 bases at J, leaving 6 bases unmatched. The CDR3 is 15 amino acids. Germline lookup yields CDR1 MDHEN and CDR2 SYDVKM. Filled out from reference TRBV28 and TRBJ2-1, the complete variable domain reads DVKVTQSSRYLVKRTGEKVFLECVQDMDHENMFWYRQDPGLGLRLIYFSYDVKMKEKGDIPEGYSVSREKKERFSLILESASTNQTSMYLCASSETSGRAGEQFFGPGTRLTVL.

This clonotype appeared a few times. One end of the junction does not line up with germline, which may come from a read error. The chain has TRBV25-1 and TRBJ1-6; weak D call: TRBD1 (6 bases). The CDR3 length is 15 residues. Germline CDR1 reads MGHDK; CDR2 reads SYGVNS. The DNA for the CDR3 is TGTGCCGGCAGTGAATGCACAGGGTTAGATTCACCCCCCCACTTT. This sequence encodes CAGSECTGLDSPPHF.

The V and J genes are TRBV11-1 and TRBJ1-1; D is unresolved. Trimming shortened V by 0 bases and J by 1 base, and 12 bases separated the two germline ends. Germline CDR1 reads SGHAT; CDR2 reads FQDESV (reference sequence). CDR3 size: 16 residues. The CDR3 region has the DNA TGTGCCAGCAGCTTAGCGGAGGCACTTAAGAACACTGAAGCTTTCTTT. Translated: CASSLAEALKNTEAFF. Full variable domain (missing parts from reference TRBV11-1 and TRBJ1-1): EAEVAQSPRYKITEKSQAVAFWCDPISGHATLYWYRQILGQGPELLVQFQDESVVDDSQLPKDRFSAERLKGVDSTLKIQPAELGDSAMYLCASSLAEALKNTEAFFGQGTRLTVV.

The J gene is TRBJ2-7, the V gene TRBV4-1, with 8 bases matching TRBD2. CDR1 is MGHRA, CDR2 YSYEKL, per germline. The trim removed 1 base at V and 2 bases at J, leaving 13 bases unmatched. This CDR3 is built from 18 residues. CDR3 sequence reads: CASSQGWVESGGTYEQYF. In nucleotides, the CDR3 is TGCGCCAGCAGCCAAGGTTGGGTAGAGAGCGGGGGAACCTACGAGCAGTACTTC.

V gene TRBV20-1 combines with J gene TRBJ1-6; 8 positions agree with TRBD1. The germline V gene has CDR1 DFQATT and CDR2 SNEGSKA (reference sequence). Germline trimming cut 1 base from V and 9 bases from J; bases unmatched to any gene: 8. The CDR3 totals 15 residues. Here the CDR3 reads CSARGRQGFGSPLHF. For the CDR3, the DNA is TGCAGTGCTAGAGGTAGACAGGGGTTTGGTTCACCCCTCCACTTT.

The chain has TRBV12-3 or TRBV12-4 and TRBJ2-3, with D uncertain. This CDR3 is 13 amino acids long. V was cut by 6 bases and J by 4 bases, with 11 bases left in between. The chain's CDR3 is CASSIGPADTQYF. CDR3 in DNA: TGTGCCAGCAGCATAGGGCCAGCAGATACGCAGTATTTT.

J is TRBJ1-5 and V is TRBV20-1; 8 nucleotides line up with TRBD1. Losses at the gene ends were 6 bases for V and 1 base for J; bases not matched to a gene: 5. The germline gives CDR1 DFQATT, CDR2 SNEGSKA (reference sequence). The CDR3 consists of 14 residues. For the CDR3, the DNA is TGCAGTGCAAACGCAGGGGGCAGCAATCAGCCCCAGCATTTT. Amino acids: CSANAGGSNQPQHF.

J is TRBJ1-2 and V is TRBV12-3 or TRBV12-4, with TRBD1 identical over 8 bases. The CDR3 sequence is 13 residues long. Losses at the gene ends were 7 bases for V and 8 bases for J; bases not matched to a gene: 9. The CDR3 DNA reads TGTGCCAGCAATGACAGGGGAGTTATCGGCTACACCTTC. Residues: CASNDRGVIGYTF.

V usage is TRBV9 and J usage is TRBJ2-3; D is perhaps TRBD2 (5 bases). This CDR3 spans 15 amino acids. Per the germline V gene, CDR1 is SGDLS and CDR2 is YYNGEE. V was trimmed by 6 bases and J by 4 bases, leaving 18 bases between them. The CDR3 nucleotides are TGTGCCAGCACCTTCTCGGGGTTAGGCGCAGATACGCAGTATTTT. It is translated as CASTFSGLGADTQYF. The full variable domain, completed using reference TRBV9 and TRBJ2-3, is DSGVTQTPKHLITATGQRVTLRCSPRSGDLSVYWYQQSLDQGLQFLIQYYNGEERAKGNILERFSAQQFPDLHSELNLSSLELGDSALYFCASTFSGLGADTQYFGPGTRLTVL.

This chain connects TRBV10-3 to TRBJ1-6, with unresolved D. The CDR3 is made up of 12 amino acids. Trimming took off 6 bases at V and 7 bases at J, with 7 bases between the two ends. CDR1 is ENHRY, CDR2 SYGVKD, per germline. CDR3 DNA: TGTGCCATCAGAAACGGGAATTCACCCCTCCACTTT. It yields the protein CAIRNGNSPLHF.

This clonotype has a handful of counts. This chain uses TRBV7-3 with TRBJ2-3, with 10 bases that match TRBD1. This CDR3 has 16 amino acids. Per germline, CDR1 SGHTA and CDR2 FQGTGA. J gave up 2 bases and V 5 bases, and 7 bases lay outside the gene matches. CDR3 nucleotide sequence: TGTGCCAGCAGCGTTACCGGGACAGGGGCCACAGATACGCAGTATTTT. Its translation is CASSVTGTGATDTQYF.

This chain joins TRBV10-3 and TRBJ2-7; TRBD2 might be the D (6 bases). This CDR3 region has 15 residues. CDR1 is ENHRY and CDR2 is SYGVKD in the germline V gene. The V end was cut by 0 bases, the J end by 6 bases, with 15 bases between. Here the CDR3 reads CAISESEGPYGEQYF. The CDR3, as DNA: TGTGCCATCAGTGAGTCGGAGGGCCCCTATGGCGAGCAGTACTTC.

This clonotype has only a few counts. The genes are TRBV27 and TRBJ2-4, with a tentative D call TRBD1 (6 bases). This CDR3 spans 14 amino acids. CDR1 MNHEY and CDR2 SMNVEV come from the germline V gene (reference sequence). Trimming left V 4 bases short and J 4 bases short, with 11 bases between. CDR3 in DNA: TGTGCCAGCAGTTCCTGGGGGCCTAAAAACATTCAGTACTTC. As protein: CASSSWGPKNIQYF.

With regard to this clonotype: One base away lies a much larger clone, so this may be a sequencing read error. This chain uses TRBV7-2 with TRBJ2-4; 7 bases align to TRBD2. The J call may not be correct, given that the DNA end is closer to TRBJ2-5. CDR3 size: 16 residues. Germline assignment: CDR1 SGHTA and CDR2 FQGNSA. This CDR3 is CASSSLGRAGKETQYF. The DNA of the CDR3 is TGTGCCAGCAGCTCCCTCGGACGAGCGGGAAAAGAGACCCAGTACTTC.